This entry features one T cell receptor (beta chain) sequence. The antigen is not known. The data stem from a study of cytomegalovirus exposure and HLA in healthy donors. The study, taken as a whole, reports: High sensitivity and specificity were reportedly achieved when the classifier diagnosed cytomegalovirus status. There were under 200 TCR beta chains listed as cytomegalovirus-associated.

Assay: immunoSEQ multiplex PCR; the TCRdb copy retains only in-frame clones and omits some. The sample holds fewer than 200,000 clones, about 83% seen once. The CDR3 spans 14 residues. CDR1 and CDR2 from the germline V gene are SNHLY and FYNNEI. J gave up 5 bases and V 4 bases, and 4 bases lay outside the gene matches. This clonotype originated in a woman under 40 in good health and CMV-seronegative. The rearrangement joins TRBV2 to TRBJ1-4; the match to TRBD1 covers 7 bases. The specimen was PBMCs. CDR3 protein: CASSGAGGNEKLFF. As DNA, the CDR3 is TGTGCCAGCAGTGGGGCAGGGGGAAATGAAAAACTGTTTTTT.